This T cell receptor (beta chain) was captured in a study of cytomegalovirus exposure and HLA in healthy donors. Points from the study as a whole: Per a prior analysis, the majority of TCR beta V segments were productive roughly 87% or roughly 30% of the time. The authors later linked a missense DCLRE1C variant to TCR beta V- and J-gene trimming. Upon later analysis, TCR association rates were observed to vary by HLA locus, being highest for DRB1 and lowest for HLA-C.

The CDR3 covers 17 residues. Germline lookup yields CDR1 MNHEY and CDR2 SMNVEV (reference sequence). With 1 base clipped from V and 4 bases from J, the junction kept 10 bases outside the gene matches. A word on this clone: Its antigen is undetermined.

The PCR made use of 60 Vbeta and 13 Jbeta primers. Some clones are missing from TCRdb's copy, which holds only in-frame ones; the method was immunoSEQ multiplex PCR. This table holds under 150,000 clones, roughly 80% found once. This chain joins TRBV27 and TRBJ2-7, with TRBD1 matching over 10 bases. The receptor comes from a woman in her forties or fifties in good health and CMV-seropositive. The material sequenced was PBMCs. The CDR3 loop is CASSLYGTGAVSYEQYF. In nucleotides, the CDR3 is TGTGCCAGCAGTTTATACGGGACAGGGGCCGTCTCTTACGAGCAGTACTTC.